The next 26 T cell receptor beta chains were all read from a single sample in a study of PD-L1 blockade in urothelial cancer. Using immunoSEQ multiplex PCR, the repertoire was profiled, and TCRdb retains in-frame clones only, with some absent. The data hold about 52,000 clones, with 75% observed a single time. Time point described: pretreatment peripheral blood. Sequenced here: PBMCs, sampled around atezolizumab (anti-PD-L1) treatment. The receptors here all came from a man aged 65 to 79 with urothelial cancer.

This chain links TRBV5-5 with TRBJ2-7, with TRBD2 identical over 12 bases. In germline, CDR1 is SGHKS, CDR2 YYEKEE (reference sequence). V lost 0 bases and J lost 1; bases outside the gene matches: 5. The CDR3 loop spans 17 amino acids. The CDR3 loop is CASSLGTSGAYSYEQYF. The CDR3 DNA reads TGTGCCAGCAGCTTGGGGACTAGCGGGGCGTATTCCTACGAGCAGTACTTC.

V gene TRBV27 combines with J gene TRBJ2-1; 7 positions match TRBD2. V gave up 3 bases and J gave up 12 bases; unmatched junction bases: 11. The CDR3 sequence is 14 residues long. Germline V gene lookup returns CDR1 MNHEY and CDR2 SMNVEV (reference sequence). CDR3 sequence reads: CASSFRARGDGQFF. In DNA, the CDR3 is TGTGCCAGCAGTTTCAGGGCTCGGGGGGATGGGCAGTTCTTC.

The chain links TRBV18 to TRBJ2-7; 9 bases line up with TRBD1. V dropped 3 bases and J dropped 5; count of bases not matched to a gene: 5. The CDR3 consists of 14 residues. CDR1 is KGHSH and CDR2 is LQKENI in the germline V gene. The CDR3 protein is CASSPGTGINEQYF. CDR3 DNA sequence: TGTGCCAGCTCACCTGGGACAGGGATCAACGAGCAGTACTTC. Supplemented by reference TRBV18 and TRBJ2-7, the full variable domain reads NAGVMQNPRHLVRRRGQEARLRCSPMKGHSHVYWYRQLPEEGLKFMVYLQKENIIDESGMPKERFSAEFPKEGPSILRIQQVVRGDSAAYFCASSPGTGINEQYFGPGTRLTVT.

The V gene is TRBV5-1, the J gene TRBJ1-1; 7 bases match TRBD1. V shed 4 bases, J shed 0 bases, and the junction held 9 bases outside the gene matches. CDR1 is SGHRS, CDR2 YFSETQ, per germline. This CDR3 is built from 16 residues. CDR3 sequence: CASSPRQGGLNTEAFF. The CDR3 DNA is TGCGCCAGCAGCCCTAGACAGGGAGGATTGAACACTGAAGCTTTCTTT.

CDR3 loop: CASSGLLHEQYF. CDR3 sequence (DNA): TGTGCCAGTTCAGGATTACTCCACGAGCAGTACTTC. V usage is TRBV19 and J usage is TRBJ2-7; D is uncertain. V lost 8 bases and J lost 5, with 13 bases in between. The germline gives CDR1 LNHDA, CDR2 SQIVND (reference sequence). This CDR3 spans 12 amino acids. Full variable domain (rest looked up from reference TRBV19 and TRBJ2-7): DGGITQSPKYLFRKEGQNVTLSCEQNLNHDAMYWYRQDPGQGLRLIYYSQIVNDFQKGDIAEGYSVSREKKESFPLTVTSAQKNPTAFYLCASSGLLHEQYFGPGTRLTVT.

The rearrangement uses TRBV4-3 and TRBJ1-1, with D possibly being TRBD1 (5 bases). The germline CDR1 and CDR2 sequences are LGHNA and YSLEER. The V gene lost 2 bases and the J gene lost 6 bases, with 10 bases spanning the gap. This CDR3 has 13 residues. DNA of the CDR3: TGCGCCAGCAGCCAACCAGGGCAGGCTGAAGCTTTCTTT. It encodes CASSQPGQAEAFF.

The V gene is TRBV7-2, the J gene TRBJ1-2, with a weak D call TRBD1 (6 bases). The length of the CDR3 is 15 residues. V was shortened by 0 bases and J by 4 bases, with 12 bases between the two germline ends. In germline, CDR1 is SGHTA, CDR2 FQGNSA. The CDR3 region has the DNA TGTGCCAGCAGCTTAGCGAAGCAGGGGCCCTATGGCTACACCTTC. Translating gives CASSLAKQGPYGYTF.

The chain carries TRBV28 and TRBJ2-7; 8 nucleotides line up with TRBD2. After removal of 2 bases from V and 0 bases from J, the junction contained 9 bases not matched to a gene. Germline-derived CDR1 and CDR2 are MDHEN and SYDVKM. The CDR3 runs to 17 residues. The CDR3 protein is CASSLDTSGVFSYEQYF. As DNA, the CDR3 is TGTGCCAGCAGTTTAGACACTAGCGGAGTGTTCTCCTACGAGCAGTACTTC. Variable domain in full (rest from reference TRBV28 and TRBJ2-7): DVKVTQSSRYLVKRTGEKVFLECVQDMDHENMFWYRQDPGLGLRLIYFSYDVKMKEKGDIPEGYSVSREKKERFSLILESASTNQTSMYLCASSLDTSGVFSYEQYFGPGTRLTVT.

The CDR3 DNA is TGTGCCACCAGCAGGGAAAAGGGTGTAGGGGGCCCGGATGGTGGCTACACCTTC. Its translation is CATSREKGVGGPDGGYTF. This chain uses TRBV15 with TRBJ1-2, with 7 positions matching TRBD1. The CDR3 is 18 residues long. V shed 3 bases and J 7 bases; nucleotides not matched to a gene: 20. Germline loops: CDR1 LNHNV, CDR2 YYDKDF (reference sequence).

This clone appeared a few times. J is TRBJ1-4 and V is TRBV10-3, with unresolved D. Looked up from germline, CDR1 is ENHRY and CDR2 is SYGVKD. The CDR3 length is 13 residues. The V gene lost 8 bases and the J gene lost 0 bases, with 7 bases spanning the gap. CDR3 DNA sequence: TGTGCCATCCGGGGAGCAACTAATGAAAAACTGTTTTTT. This codes for CAIRGATNEKLFF.

The chain is built from TRBV2 and TRBJ2-1, with D tentatively TRBD2 (6 bases). The CDR3 runs to 16 residues. V lost 4 bases, J lost 3 bases, and 16 bases lay in between. CDR1 is SNHLY, CDR2 FYNNEI, per germline. CDR3 amino acids: CASSAGTRRGYNEQFF. CDR3 sequence (DNA): TGTGCCAGCAGTGCCGGGACTCGGAGGGGCTACAATGAGCAGTTCTTC.

The rearrangement uses TRBV2 and TRBJ1-4, with TRBD1 as a possible D gene (5 bases). CDR1 is SNHLY, CDR2 FYNNEI, per germline. The CDR3 totals 15 residues. V lost 8 bases and J lost 3, with 16 bases in between. The CDR3 here is CASSRGGAPNEKLFF. The CDR3 DNA is TGTGCCAGCTCACGGGGGGGTGCGCCTAATGAAAAACTGTTTTTT.

The genes are TRBV11-3 and TRBJ1-1; D is perhaps TRBD1 (5 bases). V lost 7 bases, J lost 2 bases, and 14 bases lay in between. The V gene's germline CDR1 is SGHNT and CDR2 YENEEA. The CDR3 spans 14 residues. The DNA for the CDR3 is TGTGCCAGCACCCGTGGGGGGGTCAACACTGAAGCTTTCTTT. Residues: CASTRGGVNTEAFF. Using reference TRBV11-3 and TRBJ1-1 for the parts outside the CDR3, the full variable domain is EAGVVQSPRYKIIEKKQPVAFWCNPISGHNTLYWYLQNLGQGPELLIRYENEEAVDDSQLPKDRFSAERLKGVDSTLKIQPAELGDSAVYLCASTRGGVNTEAFFGQGTRLTVV.

The chain carries TRBV9 and TRBJ2-1; 7 bases agree with TRBD1. Per germline, CDR1 SGDLS and CDR2 YYNGEE. V trimming: 3 bases; J trimming: 4 bases; junction bases outside the gene matches: 7. The CDR3 totals 15 residues. This CDR3 is CASSGRTGPYNEQFF. DNA of the CDR3: TGTGCCAGCAGCGGACGGACAGGTCCTTACAATGAGCAGTTCTTC.

In this sample, this clone turned up a few times. The chain recombines TRBV5-1 with TRBJ2-5, with 8 bases identical to TRBD1. This CDR3 is built from 15 residues. Germline values: CDR1 SGHRS, CDR2 YFSETQ. J was trimmed by 5 bases and V by 3 bases; bases with no gene match: 9. The CDR3 loop reads CASSSGDRLRETQYF. CDR3 bases: TGCGCCAGCAGCTCGGGGGACAGGCTCAGGGAGACCCAGTACTTC.

The chain employs TRBV10-3 and TRBJ2-7; maybe TRBD1 (6 bases). V gave up 10 bases and J gave up 6 bases, with 16 bases separating them. This CDR3 contains 12 residues. CDR1 and CDR2 (germline): ENHRY, SYGVKD. CDR3 coding DNA: TGTGCCACCGAACAGGGTTCGGGCGAGCAGTACTTC. This codes for CATEQGSGEQYF.

The chain carries TRBV9 and TRBJ2-5; perhaps TRBD1 as D (6 bases). Germline CDR1 reads SGDLS; CDR2 reads YYNGEE. CDR3 length equals 17 residues. V lost 0 bases, J lost 2 bases, and 17 bases lay in between. The CDR3: CASSVGGRTVGQETQYF. CDR3 DNA sequence: TGTGCCAGCAGCGTAGGGGGAAGGACAGTGGGACAAGAGACCCAGTACTTC.

The V call is TRBV5-4, the J call TRBJ1-3; D is perhaps TRBD1 (6 bases). This CDR3 has 14 residues. Germline CDR1 and CDR2: SGHNT and YYREEE (reference sequence). Trimming removed 3 bases at V and 0 bases at J, with 7 bases between. This CDR3 is CASSSQGSGNTIYF. The CDR3, as DNA: TGTGCCAGCAGCTCACAGGGCTCTGGAAACACCATATATTTT.

This chain links TRBV2 with TRBJ2-7, with 7 bases that match TRBD2. This CDR3 has 13 amino acids. The germline gives CDR1 SNHLY, CDR2 FYNNEI. The ends lost 4 bases at V and 5 bases at J; junction bases unmatched: 5. CDR3 sequence (DNA): TGTGCCAGCAGTGGCGGGAGAAGCAACGAGCAGTACTTC. Its protein is CASSGGRSNEQYF.

This clone occurred a few times. The chain employs TRBV9 and TRBJ1-4; 9 bases map to TRBD1. This CDR3 has 15 amino acids. V shed 3 bases, J shed 8 bases, and the junction held 8 bases outside the gene matches. The germline V gene encodes CDR1 SGDLS and CDR2 YYNGEE. CDR3 sequence: CASSAHGTGNEKLFF. For the CDR3, the DNA is TGTGCCAGCAGCGCCCACGGGACAGGGAACGAAAAACTGTTTTTT. The full variable domain, with the rest looked up from reference TRBV9 and TRBJ1-4, is DSGVTQTPKHLITATGQRVTLRCSPRSGDLSVYWYQQSLDQGLQFLIQYYNGEERAKGNILERFSAQQFPDLHSELNLSSLELGDSALYFCASSAHGTGNEKLFFGSGTQLSVL.

The V call is TRBV10-3, the J call TRBJ1-1, with TRBD1 matching 8 bases. The CDR3 consists of 16 residues. Germline V gives CDR1 ENHRY, CDR2 SYGVKD. Trimming removed 0 bases from V and 1 base from J; junction bases left unmatched: 4. Written as DNA, the CDR3 is TGTGCCATCAGTGAGTCCCGGACAGGGACGAACACTGAAGCTTTCTTT. It yields the protein CAISESRTGTNTEAFF.

The genes are TRBV4-2 and TRBJ1-5; 8 nucleotides agree with TRBD1. The CDR3 spans 19 residues. V was pared by 1 base and J by 0 bases, with 11 bases of the junction left unmatched. The germline V gene has CDR1 LGHNA and CDR2 YNFKEQ. CDR3 loop: CASSQAPGQAGYSNQPQHF. The CDR3 region has the DNA TGTGCCAGCAGCCAAGCACCGGGACAGGCGGGCTATAGCAATCAGCCCCAGCATTTT.

V and J are TRBV25-1 and TRBJ1-4; no reliable D call. The germline CDR1 and CDR2 sequences are MGHDK and SYGVNS. The ends were cut back, 3 bases at V and 0 bases at J, with 8 bases in the middle. This CDR3 comprises 15 residues. CDR3 coding DNA: TGTGCCAGCAGTGAGTCAACACCAACTAATGAAAAACTGTTTTTT. It is translated as CASSESTPTNEKLFF.

V is TRBV27 and J is TRBJ2-1; 10 bases fit TRBD2. Germline lookup yields CDR1 MNHEY and CDR2 SMNVEV (reference sequence). This CDR3 comprises 15 residues. Trimming at V came to 2 bases and at J to 4 bases, leaving 2 bases not matched to a gene. CDR3 nucleotides: TGTGCCAGCAGTTTAGAACTAGCGGGGTACAATGAGCAGTTCTTC. Protein: CASSLELAGYNEQFF.

This clone was seen only a few times. Other DNA sequences from this sample encode an identical CDR3 as well. The rearrangement uses TRBV6-1 and TRBJ2-5, with 7 bases matching TRBD2. V lost 7 bases to trimming and J lost 4 bases; unmatched junction nucleotides: 9. The CDR3 runs to 14 residues. Germline CDR1 reads MNHNS; CDR2 reads SASEGT. CDR3 residues: CASNRREGRETQYF. CDR3 sequence (DNA): TGTGCCAGCAACAGAAGGGAGGGGAGAGAGACCCAGTACTTC.

The rearrangement links TRBV15 to TRBJ1-1, with a weak D call TRBD1 (5 bases). CDR1 is LNHNV and CDR2 is YYDKDF in the germline V gene (reference sequence). The V and J ends lost 1 base and 1 base respectively, with 10 bases between them. The CDR3 loop spans 15 amino acids. CDR3 protein: CATSRGGAQNTEAFF. In DNA, the CDR3 is TGTGCCACCAGCAGAGGTGGGGCACAGAACACTGAAGCTTTCTTT.